This TCR beta chain was identified in a study of identical twins. Study findings and constraints: In drawing conclusions, the study used cross-sectional statistical analysis and did not follow the same donors.

Template switching added a universal primer binding site, and final cDNA carried unique molecular identifiers. Each CDR3 protein is one row after TCRdb ran MiXCR on the 5' RACE reads. This sample has 750,000 to 950,000 distinct CDR3 sequences; roughly an eighth occur once, and the top ten carry 1.5% to 2%. Comments on this clonotype: The antigen is undetermined.

The CDR3 spans 14 residues. Between the trimmed V and J ends, which lost 5 bases and 1 base, there was a span of 12 bases. Looked up from germline, CDR1 is SGHTA and CDR2 is FQGNSA. These data also formed part of another study, on yellow fever vaccine responses in identical twins.

Sequences were obtained from PBMCs. The sequence came from a woman between 18 and 30 years old in good health. The J gene is TRBJ2-7, the V gene TRBV7-2; no firm D call. CDR3 DNA sequence: TGTGCCAGCAGCCCTGTACATGAATCCTACGAGCAGTACGTC. Translating it yields CASSPVHESYEQYV.